This TCR beta chain comes out of a study of blood T cell repertoires in COVID-19. This CDR3 has 15 residues. CDR1 PRHDT and CDR2 FYEKMQ come from the germline V gene (reference sequence). V was pared by 3 bases and J by 5 bases, with 4 bases of the junction left unmatched. This clone was counted between two and nine times. Clones were sequenced by immunoSEQ multiplex PCR, and TCRdb holds only the in-frame ones, with some missing. The sample contains roughly 330,000 clones, 87% of which appear only once. The sequenced sample was peripheral blood. The chain joins TRBV13 to TRBJ1-6; 7 nucleotides line up with TRBD1. The TCR sequence derives from a man aged 30-40 years with COVID-19, enrolled during active disease. CDR3 sequence reads: CASSFSDRNNSPLHF. The CDR3 DNA reads as TGTGCCAGCAGCTTCTCGGACAGGAATAATTCACCCCTCCACTTT.